Described below is a single TCR beta chain sequence and its context. The antigen is undetermined. Researchers ran the PCR with 60 Vbeta and 13 Jbeta primers. Repertoires were generated with immunoSEQ multiplex PCR, while TCRdb's copy carries only in-frame clones and drops some. The sample lists about 77,000 clones, approximately 78% occurring once. This entry is derived from a study of cytomegalovirus exposure and HLA in healthy donors. General study results and limits: When a later analysis compared HLA-associated TCR beta chains with equally common others, the HLA-associated chains turned out to be more clonally expanded and to have lower generation probabilities. In a later analysis, TCR beta V- and J-gene trimming showed a link to a missense DCLRE1C variant.

Although they were nominally healthy when sampled, donors likely had unrecorded immune exposures. The CDR3 length is 19 residues. V lost 0 bases, J lost 5 bases, and 16 bases stayed unmatched. Germline CDR1 and CDR2: SGHNT and YENEEA. The sequenced material came from PBMCs. V and J are TRBV11-3 and TRBJ2-3; TRBD2 matches 8 bases. The receptor was isolated from a man aged 35 to 55 in good health and CMV-seronegative. The CDR3 loop is CASSLEGEISGAPRDTQYF. CDR3 in DNA: TGTGCCAGCAGCTTAGAGGGGGAAATTAGCGGGGCTCCTCGAGATACGCAGTATTTT.